This T cell receptor beta chain was recorded in a study of a mutant IDH1 vaccine in newly diagnosed glioma. Time point described: baseline, week 1 (first vaccination visit). The treatment was: pre-vaccination baseline after standard-of-care therapy. Donors had new WHO grade 3 or 4 IDH1-mutant, ATRX-lost astrocytomas. The data were produced by immunoSEQ multiplex PCR, yet TCRdb's version contains in-frame clones alone and is incomplete. The data contain tens of thousands of clones, around 83% of them singletons. The sequence came from a woman aged 18-30 years with glioma. Some clones in this sample may be carry-over from other donors' samples. The specimen was peripheral blood mononuclear cells (PBMCs), collected from a glioma patient treated with radiotherapy, temozolomide or both.

The CDR3 loop reads CSVGQQGYEQYF. CDR3 coding DNA: TGCAGCGTTGGACAACAGGGCTACGAGCAGTACTTC. This chain uses TRBV29-1 with TRBJ2-7, with D tentatively TRBD1 (6 bases). The V gene's germline CDR1 is SQVTM and CDR2 ANQGSEA. V gave up 4 bases and J gave up 3 bases, with 10 bases separating them. The CDR3 totals 12 residues.